This T cell receptor (beta chain) derives from a study of ipilimumab plus nivolumab after autologous stem cell transplantation. Study information: Both relapsed and primary refractory DLBCL were included.

The assay was immunoSEQ multiplex PCR, and TCRdb's table has in-frame clones only and misses some. The sample lists about 22,000 clones, more than 60% seen once, with roughly 20% in the top ten. CDR3 size: 17 residues. Patients got 3 mg/kg IV nivolumab weeks 1, 4, 7, 10, then biweekly through week 26. Here the sequenced sample was PBMCs, taken in a trial of ipilimumab plus nivolumab as post-transplant consolidation. V usage is TRBV21-1 and J usage is TRBJ2-5; the table's TRBD2 call for D was not verified on the DNA. TRBV21-1 is assigned pseudogene status. The sequence came from a male donor with diffuse large B-cell lymphoma. The CDR3 DNA follows: TGTGCCAGCAGCAAACGCCTAGCGGGGGGGGAGTCAGAGACCCAGTACTTC. Translated: CASSKRLAGGESETQYF.